This T cell receptor beta chain was found in a study of CD8 T cells in ankylosing spondylitis. General study findings and limits: Blood from ankylosing spondylitis patients appeared to carry a characteristic roughly 8-variant TCR beta motif. From matched ankylosing spondylitis synovial fluid, disease-linked clones were reportedly recovered at significantly enriched levels.

V lost 0 bases and J lost 2; bases outside the gene matches: 7. CDR3 length equals 16 residues. The germline V gene encodes CDR1 DFQATT and CDR2 SNEGSKA (reference sequence). This clonotype came up a few times. The antigen is unknown. TCRdb re-called the 5' RACE reads with MiXCR, one entry per CDR3 protein. The sample includes about 400,000 distinct CDR3 sequences, more than 20% of them seen just once. The chain links TRBV20-1 to TRBJ2-7, with TRBD2 identical over 10 bases. The receptor was derived from a male donor with ankylosing spondylitis or in good health (not recorded which). Source material: blood, either unsorted or a sorted T cell fraction (not recorded which). The CDR3 DNA reads TGCAGTGCTAGAGATAGGAGCGGGGGGGCCACCTACGAGCAGTACTTC. It translates to CSARDRSGGATYEQYF.